The 14 T cell receptor beta chains in this list originate from one sample, sequenced in a study of T cell responses to AZD1222 COVID-19 vaccine. Some clones are missing from TCRdb's copy, which holds only in-frame ones; the method was immunoSEQ multiplex PCR. The sample carries about 97,000 clones, 70% to 90% recorded once. Sample: peripheral blood, taken on day 0 of AZD1222 vaccination. These receptors were taken from an adult in good health.

The chain uses TRBV6-5 and TRBJ1-1; 7 bases match TRBD1. The V and J ends lost 4 bases and 11 bases, in that order; junction bases with no gene match: 4. The CDR3 length is 11 residues. From germline, CDR1 is MNHEY and CDR2 SVGAGI. CDR3 residues: CASSSTGVAFF. The DNA of the CDR3 is TGTGCCAGCAGTTCTACAGGGGTGGCTTTCTTT.

The J gene is TRBJ2-5, the V gene TRBV7-2, with 9 bases identical to TRBD2. This CDR3 is built from 15 residues. With V trimmed by 5 bases and J by 1 base, 5 bases remained unmatched. Germline lookup yields CDR1 SGHTA and CDR2 FQGNSA. The CDR3: CASSRRGGPQETQYF. The DNA of the CDR3 is TGTGCCAGCAGCCGGCGGGGGGGCCCCCAAGAGACCCAGTACTTC.

A single count supports this clone. The chain couples TRBV5-1 to TRBJ1-2; D is possibly TRBD1 (5 bases). The V gene lost 0 bases and the J gene lost 4 bases, with 13 bases spanning the gap. CDR3 length equals 15 residues. Germline CDR1 is SGHRS and CDR2 is YFSETQ. The CDR3 protein is CASSLGDLEGYGYTF. Written as DNA, the CDR3 is TGCGCCAGCAGCTTGGGGGACCTCGAGGGCTATGGCTACACCTTC.

This chain links TRBV11-3 with TRBJ1-1; no definite D call. Germline CDR1 SGHNT, CDR2 YENEEA. Trimming cost V 1 base and J 1 base, with 7 bases left between them. The CDR3 has 14 amino acids. In nucleotides, the CDR3 is TGTGCCAGCAGCTTAGGAGGACCGAACACTGAAGCTTTCTTT. This encodes CASSLGGPNTEAFF.

The J gene is TRBJ2-7, the V gene TRBV30; the match to TRBD1 covers 10 bases. Germline CDR1 reads GTSNPN; CDR2 reads SVGIG (reference sequence). With V trimmed by 7 bases and J by 2 bases, 5 bases remained unmatched. The CDR3 is 13 amino acids. The CDR3 loop reads CASTGTGAYEQYF. In nucleotides, the CDR3 is TGTGCCTCCACCGGGACAGGGGCCTACGAGCAGTACTTC.

This chain connects TRBV3-1 (or the pseudogene TRBV3-2) to TRBJ2-2, with TRBD2 matching over 8 bases. With 3 bases clipped from V and 6 bases from J, the junction kept 6 bases outside the gene matches. The CDR3 runs 15 residues. Germline CDR1 reads LGHDT; CDR2 reads YNNKEL (reference sequence). The CDR3 DNA reads TGTGCCAGCAGCCATAGGACTAGCCGGGCCGGGGAGCTGTTTTTT. Its protein is CASSHRTSRAGELFF.

The chain has TRBV18 and TRBJ1-1; 8 nucleotides line up with TRBD1. V lost 0 bases and J lost 4; bases outside the gene matches: 4. Germline V gene sequence: CDR1 KGHSH, CDR2 LQKENI. The CDR3 is 15 amino acids. The CDR3 bases are TGTGCCAGCTCACCACCTGTCCAGGGGGCCACTGAAGCTTTCTTT. As protein: CASSPPVQGATEAFF.

The chain employs TRBV6-6 and TRBJ2-3; 7 bases agree with TRBD2. V was clipped by 2 bases and J by 1 base; unmatched bases: 6. Germline-derived CDR1 and CDR2 are MNHNY and SVGAGI (reference sequence). This CDR3 region has 16 residues. CDR3 sequence (DNA): TGTGCCAGCAGTTACGGACTAGGTGGTGGCACAGATACGCAGTATTTT. The encoded protein is CASSYGLGGGTDTQYF.

This sequence joins TRBV6-1 and TRBJ1-2, with D tentatively TRBD1 (6 bases). Germline V gene data show CDR1 as MNHNS and CDR2 as SASEGT. CDR3 size: 13 residues. V gave up 3 bases and J gave up 10 bases, with 15 bases separating them. CDR3 region: CASSETGTPAYTF. DNA of the CDR3: TGTGCCAGCAGTGAGACCGGGACACCTGCCTACACCTTC.

The chain has TRBV2 and TRBJ1-2; D call uncertain. Trimming removed 7 bases at V and 3 bases at J, with 18 bases between. CDR1 SNHLY and CDR2 FYNNEI come from the germline V gene. The CDR3 extends over 15 amino acids. The DNA for the CDR3 is TGTGCCAGCATAGGAAGGTCGGGCACTCACTATGGCTACACCTTC. This sequence encodes CASIGRSGTHYGYTF.

This sequence joins TRBV15 and TRBJ2-1, with TRBD2 identical over 12 bases. The germline V gene encodes CDR1 LNHNV and CDR2 YYDKDF (reference sequence). V shed 6 bases and J 4 bases; nucleotides not matched to a gene: 4. This CDR3 is 15 amino acids long. In DNA form, the CDR3 reads TGTGCCACCAGTCTAGCGGGGGGGCGGTACAATGAGCAGTTCTTC. Its protein product is CATSLAGGRYNEQFF. The variable domain in full, completed from reference TRBV15 and TRBJ2-1, reads DAMVIQNPRYQVTQFGKPVTLSCSQTLNHNVMYWYQQKSSQAPKLLFHYYDKDFNNEADTPDNFQSRRPNTSFCFLDIRSPGLGDTAMYLCATSLAGGRYNEQFFGPGTRLTVL.

The genes are TRBV6-5 and TRBJ1-5, with a tentative D call TRBD1 (5 bases). CDR3 length: 12 amino acids. The V end lost 10 bases, the J end lost 4 bases, and 11 bases lay between the germline ends. The germline V gene has CDR1 MNHEY and CDR2 SVGAGI. The CDR3 here is CATKTANQPQHF. The CDR3 region has the DNA TGTGCCACCAAGACAGCTAATCAGCCCCAGCATTTT.

The chain employs TRBV5-5 and TRBJ1-2, with 9 bases aligning to TRBD1. The V segment lost 4 bases and the J segment 4 bases; nucleotides outside the gene matches: 8. Germline V gene data show CDR1 as SGHKS and CDR2 as YYEKEE (reference sequence). This CDR3 is built from 15 residues. The CDR3 sequence: CASSLGQGSGYGYTF. Here the CDR3 DNA reads TGTGCCAGCAGCCTAGGACAGGGGAGCGGCTATGGCTACACCTTC.

This chain joins TRBV19 and TRBJ1-5; D is unresolved. Per the germline V gene, CDR1 is LNHDA and CDR2 is SQIVND (reference sequence). CDR3 length: 14 residues. Between the trimmed V and J ends, which lost 1 base and 6 bases, there was a span of 10 bases. The chain's CDR3 is CASSIGLGGQPQHF. The CDR3 region has the DNA TGTGCCAGTAGTATAGGGCTCGGCGGTCAGCCCCAGCATTTT.